The source of this TCR beta chain is a study of cytomegalovirus exposure and HLA in healthy donors. PCR amplification relied on 60 Vbeta primers (plus 13 Jbeta primers). The table came from immunoSEQ multiplex PCR; TCRdb's copy has only in-frame clones and leaves some out. The data contain some 170,000 clones, nearly 80% of them singletons. Trimming removed 1 base from V and 5 bases from J, with 17 bases in between. The CDR3 has 16 amino acids. Germline CDR1 is SEHNR and CDR2 is FQNEAQ (reference sequence). This TCR was sampled from a man in his forties in good health and CMV-seropositive. Sequenced sample: PBMCs. The chain combines TRBV7-9 with TRBJ2-5; TRBD2 is a possible D gene (7 bases). DNA for the CDR3: TGTGCCAGCAGCTTAGTCAGGGGCGGGGGATCGGAGACCCAGTACTTC. Protein: CASSLVRGGGSETQYF.